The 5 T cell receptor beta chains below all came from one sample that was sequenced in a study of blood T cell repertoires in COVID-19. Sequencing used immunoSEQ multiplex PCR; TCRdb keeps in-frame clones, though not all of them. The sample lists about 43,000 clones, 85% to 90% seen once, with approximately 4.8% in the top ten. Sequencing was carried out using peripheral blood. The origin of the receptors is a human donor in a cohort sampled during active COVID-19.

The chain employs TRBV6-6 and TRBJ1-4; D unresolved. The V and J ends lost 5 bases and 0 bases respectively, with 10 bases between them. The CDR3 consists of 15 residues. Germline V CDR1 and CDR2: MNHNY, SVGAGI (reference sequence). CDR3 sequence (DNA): TGTGCCAGCAGTCAAGAGGGATCAACTAATGAAAAACTGTTTTTT. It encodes CASSQEGSTNEKLFF.

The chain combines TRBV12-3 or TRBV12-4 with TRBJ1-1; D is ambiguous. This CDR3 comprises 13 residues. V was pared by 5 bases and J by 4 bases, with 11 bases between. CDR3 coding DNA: TGTGCCAGCAGTCTCTCCCGGGGCACTGAAGCTTTCTTT. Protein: CASSLSRGTEAFF.

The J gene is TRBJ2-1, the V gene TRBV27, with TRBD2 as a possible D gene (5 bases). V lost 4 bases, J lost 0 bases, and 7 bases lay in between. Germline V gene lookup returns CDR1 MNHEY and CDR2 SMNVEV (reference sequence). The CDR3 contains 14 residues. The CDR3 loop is CASSYGDSYNEQFF. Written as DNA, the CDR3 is TGTGCCAGCAGTTACGGGGACTCCTACAATGAGCAGTTCTTC.

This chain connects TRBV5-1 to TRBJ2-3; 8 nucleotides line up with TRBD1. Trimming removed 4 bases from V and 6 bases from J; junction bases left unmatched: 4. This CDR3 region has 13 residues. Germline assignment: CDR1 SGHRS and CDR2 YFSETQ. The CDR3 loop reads CASSTQGADTQYF. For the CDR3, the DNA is TGCGCCAGCAGCACGCAGGGGGCCGATACGCAGTATTTT.

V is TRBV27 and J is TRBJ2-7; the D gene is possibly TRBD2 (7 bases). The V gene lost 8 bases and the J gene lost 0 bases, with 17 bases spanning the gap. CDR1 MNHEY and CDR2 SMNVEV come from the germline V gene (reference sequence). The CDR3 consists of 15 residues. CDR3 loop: CASLRGGTSSYEQYF. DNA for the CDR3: TGTGCCAGCCTACGGGGAGGGACATCCTCCTACGAGCAGTACTTC.